This TCR beta chain was identified during a study of blood T cell repertoires in COVID-19. Trimming left V 6 bases short and J 1 base short, with 17 bases between. CDR3 length: 16 residues. Germline loops: CDR1 SGHDT, CDR2 YYEEEE. The repertoire was sequenced with immunoSEQ multiplex PCR; TCRdb's copy has only in-frame clones and lacks some. The sample has hundreds of thousands of clones; roughly 86% are singletons. Sequencing used peripheral blood. This sequence was found in a woman aged 45 to 65 who had recovered from COVID-19. The V gene is TRBV5-6, the J gene TRBJ1-3; possibly TRBD1 for D (6 bases). This chain's CDR3 is CASKKGTLWSGNTIYF. CDR3 DNA: TGTGCCAGCAAAAAAGGGACACTCTGGTCTGGAAACACCATATATTTT.